The T cell receptor beta chain described here comes from a study of preoperative IRX-2 immunotherapy in early breast cancer. The treatment denotes: preoperative locoregional IRX-2 cytokine immunotherapy. Samples came from a phase Ib trial of preoperative locoregional IRX-2 cytokine immunotherapy. Assay: immunoSEQ multiplex PCR; the TCRdb copy retains only in-frame clones and omits some. The sample yields under 30,000 clones, 80% to 90% seen once. In its sample, this clone was seen once. V shed 0 bases and J shed 1 base, with 10 bases lying between them. Germline V gene data show CDR1 as LNHDA and CDR2 as SQIVND (reference sequence). There are 16 residues in the CDR3.

The sequencing used tumor tissue, collected after IRX-2 immunotherapy. The TCR comes from a human donor with breast cancer. The rearrangement joins TRBV19 to TRBJ1-5, with unresolved D. CDR3 sequence: CASSIDGPPSNQPQHF. The DNA of the CDR3 is TGTGCCAGTAGTATAGATGGGCCCCCGAGCAATCAGCCCCAGCATTTT.